The next 4 T cell receptor beta chains were all read from a single sample in a study of blood T cells in healthy people across ages. Sample-barcoded 5' priming and a J-beta primer mix drove a second PCR of 7 to 11 cycles. TCRdb redid the calling of the 5' RACE reads with MiXCR, one entry per CDR3 protein. The data show some 880,000 distinct CDR3 sequences, roughly 34% seen once. Sequenced sample: blood. These receptors originate from a man in his late teens or twenties in good health.

The V call is TRBV27, the J call TRBJ2-3; 9 bases align to TRBD2. V was pared by 4 bases and J by 2 bases, with 4 bases of the junction left unmatched. This CDR3 contains 15 residues. CDR1 MNHEY and CDR2 SMNVEV come from the germline V gene (reference sequence). The CDR3 region has the DNA TGTGCCAGCAGTTCGCTAGCGGGGCTCACAGATACGCAGTATTTT. Residues: CASSSLAGLTDTQYF.

The chain joins TRBV6-2 or TRBV6-3 to TRBJ1-2; 8 bases map to TRBD1. Looked up from germline, CDR1 is MNHEY and CDR2 is SVGEGT. This CDR3 comprises 13 residues. Trimming at V came to 5 bases and at J to 7 bases, leaving 6 bases not matched to a gene. This CDR3 reads CASSDGQGPGYTF. The CDR3 DNA sequence: TGTGCCAGCAGTGATGGACAGGGTCCTGGCTACACCTTC.

This chain uses TRBV14 with TRBJ2-1; D perhaps matches TRBD2 (6 bases). Germline values: CDR1 SGHDN, CDR2 FVKESK. V was trimmed by 4 bases and J by 12 bases, leaving 25 bases between them. This CDR3 contains 16 residues. CDR3 DNA sequence: TGTGCCAGCAGCCTTCACGGACCAACTTCGACTAGATTGCAGTTCTTC. It specifies CASSLHGPTSTRLQFF. The entire variable domain, with the rest obtained from reference TRBV14 and TRBJ2-1, is as follows: EAGVTQFPSHSVIEKGQTVTLRCDPISGHDNLYWYRRVMGKEIKFLLHFVKESKQDESGMPNNRFLAERTGGTYSTLKVQPAELEDSGVYFCASSLHGPTSTRLQFFGPGTRLTVL.

This clonotype was counted between two and nine times. The chain uses TRBV14 and TRBJ2-3, with D perhaps given as TRBD1 or TRBD2 (6 bases each). This CDR3 contains 17 residues. Trimming removed 0 bases from V and 2 bases from J, with 15 bases in between. Germline V gives CDR1 SGHDN, CDR2 FVKESK. The CDR3 loop reads CASSQDRARGDTDTQYF. The CDR3 region has the DNA TGTGCCAGCAGCCAAGATCGAGCGAGGGGGGACACAGATACGCAGTATTTT.